This TCR beta chain was documented in a study of T cells in Graves' hyperthyroidism and ophthalmopathy. Study context: Peripheral blood samples were taken at initial diagnosis, prior to any treatment. Study findings and constraints: In the blood, most expanded thyroid clonotypes above 0.001 appeared as well.

This clonotype showed up just a few times. The antigen is undetermined. The TCR beta CDR3 regions underwent amplification using RNA transcripts as the source. The HTBI primer set drove a first-round RT-PCR of the TCR CDR3. MiXCR was run by TCRdb on the multiplex PCR reads, yielding one entry per CDR3 protein. The sample includes hundreds of thousands of distinct CDR3 sequences, roughly 13% of them seen just once. Germline CDR1 reads MDHEN; CDR2 reads SYDVKM. The CDR3 contains 17 residues. V lost 8 bases and J lost 3, with 24 bases in between. The rearrangement uses TRBV28 and TRBJ2-3; D may be TRBD1 or TRBD2 (6 bases each). This TCR was sampled from a woman aged 30 to 39 with Graves' hyperthyroidism. The specimen sequenced was blood. CDR3 DNA sequence: TGTGCCAGCCATTGGGACCGAGAGGGGGGCGGGACAGATACGCAGTATTTT. This translates into CASHWDREGGGTDTQYF.